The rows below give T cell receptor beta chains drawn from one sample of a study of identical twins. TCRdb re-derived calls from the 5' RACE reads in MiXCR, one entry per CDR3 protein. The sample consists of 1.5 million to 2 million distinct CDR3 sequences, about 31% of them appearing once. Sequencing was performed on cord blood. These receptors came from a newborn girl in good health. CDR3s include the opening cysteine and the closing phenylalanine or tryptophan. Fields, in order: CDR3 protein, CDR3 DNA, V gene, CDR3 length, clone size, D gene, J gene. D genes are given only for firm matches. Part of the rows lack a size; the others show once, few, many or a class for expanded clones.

CASSVSGGSTSGFSYEQYF TGTGCCAGCAGCGTAAGCGGGGGGTCGACTAGCGGGTTTTCCTACGAGCAGTACTTC TRBV9 19 many TRBD2 TRBJ2-7
CASSLSVTGGKNEQFF TGTGCCAGCAGCTTGTCGGTCACAGGGGGAAAGAATGAGCAGTTCTTC TRBV5-5 16 few TRBD1 TRBJ2-1
CASSRAGWNQPQHF TGTGCCAGCAGTCGGGCAGGGTGGAATCAGCCCCAGCATTTT TRBV6-1 14 few - TRBJ1-5
CAYQDREAYGYTF TGTGCCTACCAAGATCGGGAGGCCTATGGCTACACCTTC TRBV10-3 13 - - TRBJ1-2
CSARDRRLNSPLHF TGCAGTGCTAGAGATCGGAGGCTTAATTCACCCCTCCACTTT TRBV20-1 14 - - TRBJ1-6
CASSEGITGEAGRGSYNEQFF TGTGCCAGCAGCGAAGGCATCACAGGGGAAGCGGGGAGAGGATCCTACAATGAGCAGTTCTTC TRBV25-1 21 few - TRBJ2-1
CAISRGEDTDTQYF TGTGCCATCAGTCGGGGGGAGGACACAGATACGCAGTATTTT TRBV10-3 14 few TRBD2 TRBJ2-3
CASSYSREIYEQYF TGTGCCAGCAGTTACTCGAGAGAAATCTACGAGCAGTACTTC TRBV6-5 14 many - TRBJ2-7
CASSELAGGIYEQYF TGTGCCAGCAGTGAACTAGCGGGAGGGATCTACGAGCAGTACTTC TRBV12-3/TRBV12-4 15 - TRBD2 TRBJ2-7
CASSYRIHEQYF TGTGCCAGCAGTTATCGCATCCACGAGCAGTACTTC TRBV6-6 12 - - TRBJ2-7
CASSTGLAGPGELFF TGCGCCAGCAGCACCGGACTAGCGGGACCCGGGGAGCTGTTTTTT TRBV5-1 15 - TRBD2 TRBJ2-2
CSVPLAGANEQFF TGCAGCGTCCCGTTGGCGGGGGCCAATGAGCAGTTCTTC TRBV29-1 13 many - TRBJ2-1
CSDPDRGPYEQYF TGCAGTGACCCCGACAGGGGCCCCTACGAGCAGTACTTC TRBV20-1 13 - TRBD1 TRBJ2-7
CAISESRRNVREQYF TGTGCCATCAGTGAGTCTAGGAGAAACGTACGCGAGCAGTACTTC TRBV10-3 15 - - TRBJ2-7
CPSRTSGSTDTQYF TGCCCAAGCAGGACTAGCGGGAGCACAGATACGCAGTATTTT TRBV6-6 14 few TRBD2 TRBJ2-3
CSVDRGNEKLFF TGCAGCGTTGACAGGGGGAATGAAAAACTGTTTTTT TRBV29-1 12 - TRBD1 TRBJ1-4
CSAKAWSQPQHF TGCAGTGCTAAGGCCTGGAGTCAGCCCCAGCATTTT TRBV20-1 12 few - TRBJ1-5
CASRPIRTGQGNQPQHF TGTGCCAGCAGACCAATAAGGACAGGCCAGGGCAATCAGCCCCAGCATTTT TRBV5-4 17 few TRBD1 TRBJ1-5
CASSAGQYEYF TGTGCCAGCAGCGCCGGACAGTACGAGTACTTC TRBV2 11 - - TRBJ2-5
CAIRIAQGVDYGYTF TGTGCCATCAGAATAGCACAGGGGGTCGATTATGGCTACACCTTC TRBV10-3 15 few TRBD1 TRBJ1-2
CASSALGQGFYEQYF TGTGCCAGCAGTGCTCTGGGACAGGGGTTCTACGAGCAGTACTTC TRBV6-1 15 few TRBD1 TRBJ2-7
CASSPGQGGSYEQYF TGTGCCAGCAGTCCCGGACAGGGAGGGTCCTACGAGCAGTACTTC TRBV27 15 many - TRBJ2-7
CASSRGGREYYGYTF TGTGCCAGCAGTCGGGGCGGCAGGGAGTACTATGGCTACACCTTC TRBV6-5 15 - - TRBJ1-2
CASSSLSEQFF TGTGCCAGCAGCTCCCTTTCCGAGCAGTTCTTC TRBV7-9 11 few - TRBJ2-1
CASSPGTGWRTEAFF TGTGCCAGCAGCCCAGGGACAGGGTGGAGAACTGAAGCTTTCTTT TRBV7-6 15 few TRBD1 TRBJ1-1
CASSPDSLANYGYTF TGTGCCAGCTCACCAGACAGTTTAGCTAACTATGGCTACACCTTC TRBV18 15 - - TRBJ1-2
CASSRPDTQYF TGCGCCAGCAGCCGTCCGGATACGCAGTATTTT TRBV5-1 11 few - TRBJ2-3
CASKETSFDYEQYF TGTGCCAGCAAAGAGACTAGCTTCGACTACGAGCAGTACTTC TRBV28 14 - TRBD2 TRBJ2-7